The sequence of this T cell receptor beta chain was determined in a study of blood T cell repertoires in COVID-19. Across the study: Samples came from the United States, Italy and Spain, spanning acute and convalescent COVID-19. T cells, B-cell-depleted T cells, or PBMCs supplied cDNA or gDNA.

The CDR3 has 15 amino acids. CDR1 and CDR2 from the germline V gene are KGHSH and LQKENI. V was clipped by 0 bases and J by 2 bases; unmatched bases: 0. Original data processing: The assay estimated nucleated cells by amplifying reference gene primers. Using immunoSEQ multiplex PCR, the repertoire was profiled, and TCRdb retains in-frame clones only, with some absent. Clonal size and the V and J genes are those of that table, whereas D and trimming came from the DNA. The table has around 100,000 clones, approximately 70% seen once; the top ten hold roughly 6%. This clone was counted between two and nine times.

The sample was peripheral blood. The J gene is TRBJ1-3, the V gene TRBV18, with 8 positions matching TRBD1. This receptor was obtained from a man older than 75 with acute or convalescent COVID-19. CDR3 sequence: CASSPPDRAGNTIYF. CDR3 sequence (DNA): TGTGCCAGCTCACCACCGGACAGGGCTGGAAACACCATATATTTT.